This T cell receptor beta chain was obtained from a study of PD-1 blockade in mismatch repair-deficient tumors. Only in-frame clones appear in the TCRdb table, and some are missing; sequencing was by immunoSEQ multiplex PCR. The sample includes around 14,000 clones, 80% to 85% of them seen just once. Study conclusions and caveats: Rapid post-treatment expansion, then contraction, generally preceding radiologic response, marked tumor-resident clones.

In its sample, this clone was seen once. Its cognate antigen is unknown. Germline V CDR1 and CDR2: SQVTM, ANQGSEA. Between the trimmed V and J ends, which lost 6 bases and 5 bases, there was a span of 16 bases. The CDR3 covers 13 residues. This sample's time point: roughly 10-day in vitro stimulation with candidate neoantigen peptide 4. Each of seven ELISpot-reactive candidate peptides was used for 10-day stimulation. This sequence joins TRBV29-1 and TRBJ1-1; weak D call: TRBD1 (6 bases). The clonotype comes from an adult with mismatch repair-deficient cancer. The starting material was cells cultured in vitro, obtained from a patient treated with pembrolizumab. CDR3 nucleotide sequence: TGCAGCGTCGGGCGGGGGCGAGATACTGAAGCTTTCTTT. Its protein product is CSVGRGRDTEAFF.